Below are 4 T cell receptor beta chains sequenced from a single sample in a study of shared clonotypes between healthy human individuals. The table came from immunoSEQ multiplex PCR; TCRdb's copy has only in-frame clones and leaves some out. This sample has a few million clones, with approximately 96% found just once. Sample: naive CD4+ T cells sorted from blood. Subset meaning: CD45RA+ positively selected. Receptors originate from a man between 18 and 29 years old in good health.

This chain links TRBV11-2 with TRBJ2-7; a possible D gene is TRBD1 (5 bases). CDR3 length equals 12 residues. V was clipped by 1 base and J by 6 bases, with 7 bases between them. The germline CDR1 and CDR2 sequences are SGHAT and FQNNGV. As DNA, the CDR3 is TGTGCCAGCAGCTTAGGGGGCCCCGAGCAGTACTTC. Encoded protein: CASSLGGPEQYF.

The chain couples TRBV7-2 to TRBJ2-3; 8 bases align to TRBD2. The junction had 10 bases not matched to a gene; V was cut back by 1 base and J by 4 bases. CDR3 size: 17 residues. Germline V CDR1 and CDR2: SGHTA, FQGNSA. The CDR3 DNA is TGTGCCAGCAGCTTAGGGGTCGGACTAGCAACGGCAGATACGCAGTATTTT. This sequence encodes CASSLGVGLATADTQYF.

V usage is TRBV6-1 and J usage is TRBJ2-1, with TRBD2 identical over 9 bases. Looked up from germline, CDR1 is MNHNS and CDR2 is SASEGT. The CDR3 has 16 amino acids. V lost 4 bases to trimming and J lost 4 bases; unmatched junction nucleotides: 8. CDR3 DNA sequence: TGTGCCAGCAGTGGTACCCGACTAGCGGTTTACAATGAGCAGTTCTTC. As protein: CASSGTRLAVYNEQFF.

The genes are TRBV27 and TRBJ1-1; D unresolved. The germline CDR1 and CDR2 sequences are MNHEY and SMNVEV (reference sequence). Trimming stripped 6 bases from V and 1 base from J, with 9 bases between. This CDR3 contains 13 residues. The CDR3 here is CASRGGWNTEAFF. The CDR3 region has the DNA TGTGCCAGCAGGGGTGGGTGGAACACTGAAGCTTTCTTT.